The subject of this entry is one TCR beta chain. The sample comes from a study of blood T cell repertoires in COVID-19. Germline loops: CDR1 GTSNPN, CDR2 SVGIG (reference sequence). This CDR3 contains 14 residues. Trimming removed 2 bases from V and 7 bases from J, with 15 bases in between. Donors were grouped by their self-reported clinical history. TCRdb keeps only in-frame clones here, not all; method: immunoSEQ multiplex PCR. The sample shows under 300,000 clones, about 88% of them seen only once. This TCR was recovered from a woman in her 50s who had been exposed to COVID-19. The V gene is TRBV30, the J gene TRBJ2-1, with D perhaps matching TRBD2 (7 bases). Source material: PBMCs or T cells enriched from blood (not recorded which). In DNA form, the CDR3 reads TGTGCCTGGAGTAGAGGGGGGGACCTTAATGAGCAGTTCTTC. It yields the protein CAWSRGGDLNEQFF. Supplemented by reference TRBV30 and TRBJ2-1, the full variable domain reads SQTIHQWPATLVQPVGSPLSLECTVEGTSNPNLYWYRQAAGRGLQLLFYSVGIGQISSEVPQNLSASRPQDRQFILSSKKLLLSDSGFYLCAWSRGGDLNEQFFGPGTRLTVL.